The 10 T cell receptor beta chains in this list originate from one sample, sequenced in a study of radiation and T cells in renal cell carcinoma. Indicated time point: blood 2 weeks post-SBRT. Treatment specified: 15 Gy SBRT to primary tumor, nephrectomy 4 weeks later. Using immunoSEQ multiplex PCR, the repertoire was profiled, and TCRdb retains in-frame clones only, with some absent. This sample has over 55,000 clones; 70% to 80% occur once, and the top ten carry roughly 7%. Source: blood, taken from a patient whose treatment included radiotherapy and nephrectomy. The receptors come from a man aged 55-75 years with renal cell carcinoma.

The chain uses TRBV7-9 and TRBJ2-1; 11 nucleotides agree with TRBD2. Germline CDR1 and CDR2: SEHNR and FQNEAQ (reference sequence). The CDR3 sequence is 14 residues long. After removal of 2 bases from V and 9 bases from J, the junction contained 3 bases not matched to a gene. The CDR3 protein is CASSLLAGGFEQFF. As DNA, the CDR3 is TGTGCCAGCAGCTTACTAGCGGGAGGTTTTGAGCAGTTCTTC.

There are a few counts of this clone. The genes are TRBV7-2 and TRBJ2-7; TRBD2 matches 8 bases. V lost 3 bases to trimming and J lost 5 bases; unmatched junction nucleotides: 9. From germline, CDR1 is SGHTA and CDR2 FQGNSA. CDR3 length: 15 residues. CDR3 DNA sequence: TGTGCCAGCAGCTTGTTACTAGCGGCTGGCCACGAGCAGTACTTC. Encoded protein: CASSLLLAAGHEQYF.

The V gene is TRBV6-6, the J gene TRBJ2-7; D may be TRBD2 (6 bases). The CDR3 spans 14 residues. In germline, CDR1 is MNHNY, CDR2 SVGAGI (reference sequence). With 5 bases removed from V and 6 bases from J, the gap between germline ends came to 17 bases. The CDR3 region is CASSEQEEGGEQYF. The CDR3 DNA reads TGTGCCAGCAGTGAGCAGGAGGAGGGCGGCGAGCAGTACTTC.

The CDR3 bases are TGTGCCAGCTCACCATACAGCCAGGACGCCACAGATACGCAGTATTTT. Protein sequence: CASSPYSQDATDTQYF. The chain uses TRBV18 and TRBJ2-3, with D unclear. The germline gives CDR1 KGHSH, CDR2 LQKENI. The CDR3 totals 16 residues. Trimming shortened V by 2 bases and J by 2 bases, and 14 bases separated the two germline ends.

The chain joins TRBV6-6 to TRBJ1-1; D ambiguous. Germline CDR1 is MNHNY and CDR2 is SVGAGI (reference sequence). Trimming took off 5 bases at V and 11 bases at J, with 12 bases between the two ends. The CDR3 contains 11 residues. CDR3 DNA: TGTGCCAGCAGTGGACGAGGTGACGCTTTCTTT. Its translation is CASSGRGDAFF.

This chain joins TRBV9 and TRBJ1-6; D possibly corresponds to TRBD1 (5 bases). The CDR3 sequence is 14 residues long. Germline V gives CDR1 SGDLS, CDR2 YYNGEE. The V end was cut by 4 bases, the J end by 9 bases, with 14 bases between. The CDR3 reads CASSLPAQGSPLHF. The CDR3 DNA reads TGTGCCAGCAGCCTCCCCGCTCAGGGTTCACCCCTCCACTTT.

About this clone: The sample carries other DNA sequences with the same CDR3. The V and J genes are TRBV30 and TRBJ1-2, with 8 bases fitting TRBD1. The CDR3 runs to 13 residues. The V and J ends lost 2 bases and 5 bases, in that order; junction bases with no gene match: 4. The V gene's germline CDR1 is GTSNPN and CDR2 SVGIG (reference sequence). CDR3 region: CAWSLTGGYGYTF. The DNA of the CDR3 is TGTGCCTGGAGTCTCACAGGGGGGTATGGCTACACCTTC.

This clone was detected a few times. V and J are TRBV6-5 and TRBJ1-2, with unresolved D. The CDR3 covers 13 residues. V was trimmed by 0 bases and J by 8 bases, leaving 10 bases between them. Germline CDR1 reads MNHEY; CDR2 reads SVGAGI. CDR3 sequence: CASSYSSGEGYTF. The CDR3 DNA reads TGTGCCAGCAGTTACTCCTCTGGTGAAGGCTACACCTTC.

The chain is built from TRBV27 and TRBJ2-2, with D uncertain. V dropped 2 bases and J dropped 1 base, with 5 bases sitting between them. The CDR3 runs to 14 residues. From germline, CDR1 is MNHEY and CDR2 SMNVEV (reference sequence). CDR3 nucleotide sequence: TGTGCCAGCAGTTTAATCCAGAACACCGGGGAGCTGTTTTTT. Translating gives CASSLIQNTGELFF.

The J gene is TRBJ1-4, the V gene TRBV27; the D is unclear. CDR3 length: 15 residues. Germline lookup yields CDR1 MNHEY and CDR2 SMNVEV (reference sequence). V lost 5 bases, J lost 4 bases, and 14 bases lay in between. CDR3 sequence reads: CASSDRTVLNEKLFF. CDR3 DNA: TGTGCCAGCAGTGATAGGACGGTTCTTAATGAAAAACTGTTTTTT.